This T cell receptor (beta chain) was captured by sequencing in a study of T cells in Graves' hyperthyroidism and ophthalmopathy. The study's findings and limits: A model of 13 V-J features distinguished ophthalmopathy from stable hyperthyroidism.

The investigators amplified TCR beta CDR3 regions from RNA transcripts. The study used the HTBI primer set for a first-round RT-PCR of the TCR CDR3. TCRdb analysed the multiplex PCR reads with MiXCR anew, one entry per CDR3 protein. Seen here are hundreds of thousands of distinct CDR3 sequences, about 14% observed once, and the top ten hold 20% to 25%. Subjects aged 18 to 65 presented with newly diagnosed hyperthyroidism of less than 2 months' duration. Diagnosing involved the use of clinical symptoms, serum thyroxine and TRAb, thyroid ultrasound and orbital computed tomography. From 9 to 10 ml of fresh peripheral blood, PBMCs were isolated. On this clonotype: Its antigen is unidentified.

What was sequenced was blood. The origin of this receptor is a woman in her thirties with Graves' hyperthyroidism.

CDR3 in amino acids: CAWSRERNGYTF. CDR3 coding DNA: TGTGCCTGGAGTAGAGAAAGGAATGGCTACACCTTC. The chain is built from TRBV30 and TRBJ1-2; no definite D call. Trimming pared 2 bases from V and 6 bases from J, leaving 10 bases between. CDR1 and CDR2 from the germline V gene are GTSNPN and SVGIG (reference sequence). CDR3 length: 12 residues. Combining the CDR3 with reference TRBV30 and TRBJ1-2 gives the whole variable domain SQTIHQWPATLVQPVGSPLSLECTVEGTSNPNLYWYRQAAGRGLQLLFYSVGIGQISSEVPQNLSASRPQDRQFILSSKKLLLSDSGFYLCAWSRERNGYTFGSGTRLTVV.